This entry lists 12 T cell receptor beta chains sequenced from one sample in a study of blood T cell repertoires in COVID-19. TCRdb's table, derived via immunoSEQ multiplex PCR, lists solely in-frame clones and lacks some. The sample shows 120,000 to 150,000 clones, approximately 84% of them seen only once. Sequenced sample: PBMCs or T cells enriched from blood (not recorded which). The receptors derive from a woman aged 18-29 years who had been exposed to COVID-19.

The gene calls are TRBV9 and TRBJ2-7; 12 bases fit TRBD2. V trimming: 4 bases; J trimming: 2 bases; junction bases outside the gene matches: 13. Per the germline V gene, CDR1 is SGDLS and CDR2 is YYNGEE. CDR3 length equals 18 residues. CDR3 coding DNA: TGTGCCAGCAGCATAGGGACTAGCGGGCCTTGGAGTGCCTACGAGCAGTACTTC. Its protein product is CASSIGTSGPWSAYEQYF.

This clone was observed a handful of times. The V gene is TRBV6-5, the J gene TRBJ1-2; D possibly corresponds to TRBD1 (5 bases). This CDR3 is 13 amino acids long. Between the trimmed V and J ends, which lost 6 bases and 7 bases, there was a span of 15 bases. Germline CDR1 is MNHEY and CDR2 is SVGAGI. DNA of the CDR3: TGTGCCAGCAGGACTCTCGGGGGGAGTGGCTACACCTTC. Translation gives CASRTLGGSGYTF.

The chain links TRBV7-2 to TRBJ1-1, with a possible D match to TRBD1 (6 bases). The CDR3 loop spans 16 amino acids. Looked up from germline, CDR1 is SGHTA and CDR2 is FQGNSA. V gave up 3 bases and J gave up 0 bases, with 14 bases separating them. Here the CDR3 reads CASSFGGANMNTEAFF. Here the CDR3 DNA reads TGTGCCAGCAGCTTTGGGGGGGCAAACATGAACACTGAAGCTTTCTTT.

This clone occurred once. The CDR3 bases are TGTGCCAGCAGTGAATGGGCTAGCACAGATACGCAGTATTTT. Residues: CASSEWASTDTQYF. This chain connects TRBV25-1 to TRBJ2-3; D is uncertain. Trimming took off 1 base at V and 0 bases at J, with 5 bases between the two ends. CDR1 is MGHDK and CDR2 is SYGVNS in the germline V gene. The CDR3 consists of 14 residues.

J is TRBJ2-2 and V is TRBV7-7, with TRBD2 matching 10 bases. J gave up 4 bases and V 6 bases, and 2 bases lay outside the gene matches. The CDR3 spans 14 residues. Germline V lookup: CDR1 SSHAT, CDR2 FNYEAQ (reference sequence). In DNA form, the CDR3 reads TGTGCCAGCAGACTAGCGGGACTCACCGGGGAGCTGTTTTTT. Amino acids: CASRLAGLTGELFF.

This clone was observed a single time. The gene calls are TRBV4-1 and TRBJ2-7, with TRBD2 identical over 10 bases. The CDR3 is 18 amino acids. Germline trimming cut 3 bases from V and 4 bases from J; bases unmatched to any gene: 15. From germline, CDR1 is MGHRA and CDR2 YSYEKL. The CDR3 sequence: CASSHGSLTSGLSYEQYF. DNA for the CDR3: TGCGCCAGCAGCCACGGATCCCTGACTAGCGGGCTTTCGTACGAGCAGTACTTC.

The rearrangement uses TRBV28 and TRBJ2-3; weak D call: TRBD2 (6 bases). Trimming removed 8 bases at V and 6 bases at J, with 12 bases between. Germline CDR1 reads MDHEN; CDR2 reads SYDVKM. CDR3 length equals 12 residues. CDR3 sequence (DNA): TGTGCCAGCCGGGACTGGATGGATACGCAGTATTTT. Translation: CASRDWMDTQYF.

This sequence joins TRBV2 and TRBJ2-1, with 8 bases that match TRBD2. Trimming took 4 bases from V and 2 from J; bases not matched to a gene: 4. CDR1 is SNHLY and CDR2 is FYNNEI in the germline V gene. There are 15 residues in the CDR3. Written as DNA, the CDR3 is TGTGCCAGCAGTGTCCGGGAGGGGACCTACAATGAGCAGTTCTTC. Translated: CASSVREGTYNEQFF.

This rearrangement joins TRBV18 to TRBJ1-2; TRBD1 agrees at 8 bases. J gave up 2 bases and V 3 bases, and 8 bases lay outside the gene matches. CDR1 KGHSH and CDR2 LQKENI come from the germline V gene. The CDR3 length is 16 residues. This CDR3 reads CASSPRTGRGNYGYTF. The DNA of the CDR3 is TGTGCCAGCTCACCTCGGACAGGGAGAGGGAACTATGGCTACACCTTC.

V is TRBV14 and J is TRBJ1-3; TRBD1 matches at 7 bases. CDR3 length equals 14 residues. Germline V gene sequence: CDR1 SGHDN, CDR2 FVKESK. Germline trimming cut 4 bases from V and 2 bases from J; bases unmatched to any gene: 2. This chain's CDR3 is CASSRGTAGNTIYF. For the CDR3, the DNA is TGTGCCAGCAGCCGGGGGACAGCTGGAAACACCATATATTTT. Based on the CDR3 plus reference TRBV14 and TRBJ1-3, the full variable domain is EAGVTQFPSHSVIEKGQTVTLRCDPISGHDNLYWYRRVMGKEIKFLLHFVKESKQDESGMPNNRFLAERTGGTYSTLKVQPAELEDSGVYFCASSRGTAGNTIYFGEGSWLTVV.

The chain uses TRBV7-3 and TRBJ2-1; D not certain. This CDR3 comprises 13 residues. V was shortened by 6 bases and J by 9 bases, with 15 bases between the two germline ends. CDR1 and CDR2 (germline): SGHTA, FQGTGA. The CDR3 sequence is CASSDLVPGEQFF. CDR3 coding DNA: TGTGCCAGCAGTGATCTAGTCCCGGGTGAGCAGTTCTTC.

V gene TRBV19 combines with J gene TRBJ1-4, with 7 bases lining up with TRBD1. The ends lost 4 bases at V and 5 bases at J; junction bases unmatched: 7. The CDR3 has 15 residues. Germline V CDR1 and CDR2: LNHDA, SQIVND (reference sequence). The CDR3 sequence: CASSTLQGLNEKLFF. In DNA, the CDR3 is TGTGCCAGTAGTACCTTACAGGGGTTGAATGAAAAACTGTTTTTT.